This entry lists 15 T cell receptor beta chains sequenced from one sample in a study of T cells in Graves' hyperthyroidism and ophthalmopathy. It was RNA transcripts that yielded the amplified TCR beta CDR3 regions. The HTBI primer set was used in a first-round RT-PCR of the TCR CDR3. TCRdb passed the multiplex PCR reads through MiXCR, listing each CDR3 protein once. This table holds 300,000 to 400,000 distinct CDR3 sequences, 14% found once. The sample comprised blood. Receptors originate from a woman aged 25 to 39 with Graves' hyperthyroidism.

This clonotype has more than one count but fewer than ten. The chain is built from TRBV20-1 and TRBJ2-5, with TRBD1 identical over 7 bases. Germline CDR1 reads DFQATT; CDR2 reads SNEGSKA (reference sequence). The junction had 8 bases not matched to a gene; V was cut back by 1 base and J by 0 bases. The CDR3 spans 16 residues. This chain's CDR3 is CSARVHRGGYQETQYF. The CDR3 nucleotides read TGCAGTGCTAGAGTACACAGGGGTGGGTACCAAGAGACCCAGTACTTC.

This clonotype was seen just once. The chain's CDR3 is CSARHPGEYF. As DNA, the CDR3 is TGCAGTGCTAGACATCCAGGGGAGTACTTC. The rearrangement links TRBV20-1 to TRBJ2-4; maybe TRBD1 (6 bases). The CDR3 is made up of 10 amino acids. CDR1 and CDR2 (germline): DFQATT, SNEGSKA (reference sequence). The V gene lost 2 bases and the J gene lost 14 bases, with 10 bases spanning the gap.

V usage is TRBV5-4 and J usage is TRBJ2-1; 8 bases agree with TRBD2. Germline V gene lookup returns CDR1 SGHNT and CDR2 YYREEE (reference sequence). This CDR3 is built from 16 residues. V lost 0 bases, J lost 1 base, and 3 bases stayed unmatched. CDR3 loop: CASSLAASGSYNEQFF. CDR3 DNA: TGTGCCAGCAGCTTGGCGGCTAGCGGGTCCTACAATGAGCAGTTCTTC.

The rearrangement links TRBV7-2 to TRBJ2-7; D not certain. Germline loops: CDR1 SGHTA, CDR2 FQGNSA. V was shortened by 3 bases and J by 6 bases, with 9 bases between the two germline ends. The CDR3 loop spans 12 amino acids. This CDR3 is CASSFDWGEQYF. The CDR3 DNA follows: TGTGCCAGCAGCTTCGACTGGGGCGAGCAGTACTTC.

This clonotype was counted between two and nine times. This CDR3 is CAWSPRDLSPLHF. The CDR3 DNA follows: TGTGCCTGGAGTCCCCGGGACCTTTCACCCCTCCACTTT. The V call is TRBV30, the J call TRBJ1-6; D perhaps matches TRBD1 (5 bases). The CDR3 has 13 amino acids. V was cut by 2 bases and J by 9 bases, with 11 bases left in between. Per the germline V gene, CDR1 is GTSNPN and CDR2 is SVGIG (reference sequence).

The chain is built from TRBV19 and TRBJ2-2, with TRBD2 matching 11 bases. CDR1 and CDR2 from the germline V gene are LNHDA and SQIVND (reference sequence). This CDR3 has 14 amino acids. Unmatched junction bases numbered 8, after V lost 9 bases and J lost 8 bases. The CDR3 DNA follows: TGTGCCAGCAAAACTAGCGGGAGAGGAGGGGAGCTGTTTTTT. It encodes CASKTSGRGGELFF.

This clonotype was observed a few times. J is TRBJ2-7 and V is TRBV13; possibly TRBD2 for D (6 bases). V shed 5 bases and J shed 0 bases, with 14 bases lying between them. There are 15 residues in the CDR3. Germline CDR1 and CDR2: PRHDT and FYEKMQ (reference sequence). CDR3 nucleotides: TGTGCCAGCAGCCCCCGGGACTTAAGCTCCTACGAGCAGTACTTC. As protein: CASSPRDLSSYEQYF.

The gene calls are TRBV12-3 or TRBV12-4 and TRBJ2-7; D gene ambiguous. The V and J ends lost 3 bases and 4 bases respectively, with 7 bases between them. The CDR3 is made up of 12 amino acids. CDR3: CASSFHPYEQYF. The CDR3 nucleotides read TGTGCCAGCAGTTTTCATCCTTACGAGCAGTACTTC.

CDR3 in amino acids: CASSLTGPGWSAYGYTF. CDR3 DNA sequence: TGTGCCAGCAGCTTGACCGGCCCTGGATGGTCGGCCTATGGCTACACCTTC. This chain uses TRBV11-2 with TRBJ1-2, with D unclear. The germline V and J ends were trimmed by 3 bases and 4 bases, with 21 bases remaining between them. Germline CDR1 is SGHAT and CDR2 is FQNNGV. The CDR3 is 17 amino acids. The full variable domain, rest sourced from reference TRBV11-2 and TRBJ1-2, is EAGVAQSPRYKIIEKRQSVAFWCNPISGHATLYWYQQILGQGPKLLIQFQNNGVVDDSQLPKDRFSAERLKGVDSTLKIQPAKLEDSAVYLCASSLTGPGWSAYGYTFGSGTRLTVV.

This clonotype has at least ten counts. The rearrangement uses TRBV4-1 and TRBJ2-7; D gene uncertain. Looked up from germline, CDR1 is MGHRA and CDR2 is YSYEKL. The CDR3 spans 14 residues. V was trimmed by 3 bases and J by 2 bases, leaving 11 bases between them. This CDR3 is CASSHPVRTYEQYF. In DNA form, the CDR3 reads TGCGCCAGCAGCCATCCTGTTCGAACCTACGAGCAGTACTTC.

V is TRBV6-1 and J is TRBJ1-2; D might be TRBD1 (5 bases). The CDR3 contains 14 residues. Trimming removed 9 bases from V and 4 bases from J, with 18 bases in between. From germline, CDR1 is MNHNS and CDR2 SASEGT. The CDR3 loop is CARRRPGRTYGYTF. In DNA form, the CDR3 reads TGTGCCAGGAGGCGGCCGGGACGGACCTATGGCTACACCTTC.

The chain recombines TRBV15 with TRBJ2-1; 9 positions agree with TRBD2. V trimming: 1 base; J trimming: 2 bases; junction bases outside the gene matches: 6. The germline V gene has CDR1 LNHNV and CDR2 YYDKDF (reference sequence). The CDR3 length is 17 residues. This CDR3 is CATSRVGGRAPYNEQFF. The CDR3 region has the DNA TGTGCCACCAGCAGAGTGGGCGGGAGGGCACCCTACAATGAGCAGTTCTTC. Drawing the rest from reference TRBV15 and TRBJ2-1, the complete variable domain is DAMVIQNPRYQVTQFGKPVTLSCSQTLNHNVMYWYQQKSSQAPKLLFHYYDKDFNNEADTPDNFQSRRPNTSFCFLDIRSPGLGDTAMYLCATSRVGGRAPYNEQFFGPGTRLTVL.

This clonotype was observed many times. The CDR3 region is CSARPDRGQETQYF. For the CDR3, the DNA is TGCAGTGCCCGCCCTGACAGGGGGCAAGAGACCCAGTACTTC. The V and J genes are TRBV20-1 and TRBJ2-5; 9 bases fit TRBD1. CDR1 and CDR2 (germline): DFQATT, SNEGSKA (reference sequence). The V and J ends lost 6 bases and 2 bases, in that order; junction bases with no gene match: 7. The CDR3 has 14 residues.

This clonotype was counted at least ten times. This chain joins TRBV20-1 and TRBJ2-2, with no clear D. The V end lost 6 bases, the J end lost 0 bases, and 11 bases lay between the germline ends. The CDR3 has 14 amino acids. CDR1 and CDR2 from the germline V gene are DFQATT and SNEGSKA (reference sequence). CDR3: CSAAAGANTGELFF. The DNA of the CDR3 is TGCAGTGCCGCTGCTGGCGCGAACACCGGGGAGCTGTTTTTT.

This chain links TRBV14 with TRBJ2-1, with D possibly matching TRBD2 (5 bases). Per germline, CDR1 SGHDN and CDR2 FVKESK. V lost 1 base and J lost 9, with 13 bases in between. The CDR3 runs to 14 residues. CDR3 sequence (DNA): TGTGCCAGCAGCCAAGTTGTAAGCGGCGCTGAGCAGTTCTTC. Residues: CASSQVVSGAEQFF.